The T cell receptor (beta chain) described here comes from a study of identical twins. A word on this clonotype: Antigen specificity is unknown.

Whole-study findings and limits: Donors were not followed over many years; analysis was cross-sectional. Memory repertoires lacked the insertion deficit that abundant cord blood beta clonotypes showed.

This CDR3 contains 11 residues. Trimming pared 10 bases from V and 0 bases from J, leaving 6 bases between. Germline-derived CDR1 and CDR2 are MGHDK and SYGVNS. TCRdb fed the 5' RACE reads into MiXCR, producing one record per CDR3 protein. The sample has approximately 500,000 distinct CDR3 sequences; about 24% are singletons. This same sample was also part of a study on T cells expressing NK-cell markers. From that report: Most of the eight sequenced donors were HCMV-seropositive; one was seronegative. There were several donors in whom these clonotypes also led the CD3+CD56-NKG2C+ fraction.

Specimen: CD4+ T cells sorted from blood. The chain joins TRBV25-1 to TRBJ1-1; no reliable D call. This receptor was obtained from a young woman in good health. The CDR3: CATTLNTEAFF. CDR3 sequence (DNA): TGTGCCACTACACTGAACACTGAAGCTTTCTTT.